These T cell receptor beta chains were read from a single sample in a study of blood T cell repertoires in COVID-19. Method: immunoSEQ multiplex PCR; TCRdb's copy keeps in-frame clones and lacks some. This repertoire shows fewer than 400,000 clones, around 92% found once; its top ten account for about 1.7%. The sequencing input was PBMCs or T cells enriched from blood (not recorded which). The receptors were gathered from a woman aged 25 to 39 who had recovered from COVID-19. Both conserved end residues are trimmed from each CDR3. The D gene is left open where the match is weak.

.	TRBV7-9	TRBJ1-4	ASSLGSGATNEKLF
.	TRBV6-4	TRBJ2-1	ASSANGGLPSSEQF
TRBD1	TRBV5-1	TRBJ1-1	ASSRRVGGGRINTEAF
TRBD1	TRBV30	TRBJ1-5	AWSRGQGLNQPQH
.	TRBV5-1	TRBJ1-2	ASSLVAGAGGYT
TRBD2	TRBV28	TRBJ2-1	ASRPREDYNEQF
TRBD1	TRBV5-1	TRBJ2-7	ASSALQGSYEQY
TRBD2	TRBV28	TRBJ2-7	ASNGRADYEQY
TRBD1	TRBV6-6	TRBJ2-1	ASSLRDRGALGSYNEQF
.	TRBV7-2	TRBJ2-2	ASSLQAAANTGELF
.	TRBV28	TRBJ2-5	ASRPDSETQY
.	TRBV27	TRBJ2-7	ASSLGPSLYEQY
TRBD2	TRBV28	TRBJ2-2	ASSSGLPLTGELF
.	TRBV29-1	TRBJ1-1	SVEVGQGTEAF
.	TRBV29-1	TRBJ1-2	SARGGTYGYT
TRBD1	TRBV6-2/TRBV6-3	TRBJ1-2	ASSYPARQGTNYGYT
TRBD1	TRBV4-2	TRBJ1-2	ASSQDLTGPYGYT
.	TRBV3-1/TRBV3-2	TRBJ2-5	ASSLRTAQETQY
.	TRBV28	TRBJ1-1	ASRLTVTEAF
TRBD2	TRBV6-5	TRBJ2-1	ASSYWTSGNEQF
.	TRBV2	TRBJ1-5	ASSDSRRGNQPQH
.	TRBV12-5	TRBJ1-5	ASGPTGGAFPQH
.	TRBV7-9	TRBJ1-4	ASSLVGVNEKLF
TRBD2	TRBV6-5	TRBJ2-2	ASSSSPSGHTGELF
TRBD2	TRBV7-9	TRBJ2-1	ASSLTLAGSTEQF
.	TRBV28	TRBJ1-2	ASSPQDYGYT
.	TRBV12-3/TRBV12-4	TRBJ2-1	ASSLAANEQF
.	TRBV3-1/TRBV3-2	TRBJ2-1	ASSQDMRSGEQF
.	TRBV29-1	TRBJ2-7	SVEGPISYEQY
TRBD1	TRBV9	TRBJ2-7	ASSGRTGAFSYEQY
TRBD1	TRBV29-1	TRBJ2-3	SGDRGTDTQY
.	TRBV5-4	TRBJ1-1	ASSLGVLEAF
TRBD2	TRBV5-1	TRBJ2-1	ASSSEPSGGDYNEQF
.	TRBV19	TRBJ1-3	ASGQVPSSGNTIY
.	TRBV9	TRBJ1-1	ASSVLGGGNTEAF
.	TRBV7-2	TRBJ2-5	ASSPLPQETQY
.	TRBV10-2	TRBJ2-1	ASSQLNEQF